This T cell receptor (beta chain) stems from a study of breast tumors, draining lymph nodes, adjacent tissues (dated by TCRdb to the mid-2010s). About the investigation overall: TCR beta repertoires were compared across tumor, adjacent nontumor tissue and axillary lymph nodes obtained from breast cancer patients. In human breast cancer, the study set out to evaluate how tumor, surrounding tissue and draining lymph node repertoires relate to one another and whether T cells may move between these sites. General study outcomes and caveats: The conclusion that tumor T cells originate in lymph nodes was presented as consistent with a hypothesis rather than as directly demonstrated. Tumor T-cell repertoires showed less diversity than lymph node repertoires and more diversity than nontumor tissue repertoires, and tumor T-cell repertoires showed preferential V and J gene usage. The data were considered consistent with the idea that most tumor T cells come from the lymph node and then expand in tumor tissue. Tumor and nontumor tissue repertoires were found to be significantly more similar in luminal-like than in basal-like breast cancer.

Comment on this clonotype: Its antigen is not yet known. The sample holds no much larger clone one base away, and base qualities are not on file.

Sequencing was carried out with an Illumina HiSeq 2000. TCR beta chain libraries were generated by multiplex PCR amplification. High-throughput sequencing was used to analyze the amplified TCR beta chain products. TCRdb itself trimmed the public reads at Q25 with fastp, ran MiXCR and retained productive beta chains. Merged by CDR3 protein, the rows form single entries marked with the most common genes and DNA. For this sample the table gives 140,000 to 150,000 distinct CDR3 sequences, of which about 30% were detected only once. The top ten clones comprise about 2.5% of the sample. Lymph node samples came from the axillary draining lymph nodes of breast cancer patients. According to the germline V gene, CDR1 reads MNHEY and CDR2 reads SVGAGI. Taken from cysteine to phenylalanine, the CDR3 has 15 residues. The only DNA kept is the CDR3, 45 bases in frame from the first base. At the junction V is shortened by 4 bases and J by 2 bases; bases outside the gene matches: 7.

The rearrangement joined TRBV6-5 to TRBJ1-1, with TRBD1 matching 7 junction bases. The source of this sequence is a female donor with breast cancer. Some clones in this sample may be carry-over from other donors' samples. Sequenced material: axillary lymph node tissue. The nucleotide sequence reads TGTGCCAGCAGTTGGGGGACAGACCCAAACACTGAAGCTTTCTTT. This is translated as CASSWGTDPNTEAFF.